Given below is one TCR beta chain in context. In its sample, this clone was seen a few times. The antigen this receptor binds is unknown. The record has no base qualities; no much larger clone is one base away. Collaborating institutions collected whole blood in K2EDTA tubes following their own protocols. Collaborator samples were shipped for TCRbeta analysis as frozen whole blood, isolated PBMCs, or DNA extracted from either sample type. Sequences LNHDA (CDR1) and SQIVND (CDR2) are obtained from the germline V gene (reference sequence). From the cysteine up to the phenylalanine, the CDR3 has a length of 14 residues. Only the CDR3 portion is preserved as DNA: 42 bases, with reading frame beginning at the first base. The V and J ends are trimmed by 6 bases and 1 base, leaving 12 bases between them. The record originates from a study of blood T cell repertoires in COVID-19 (dated by TCRdb to the early 2020s). Turning to the overall study: Collaborator samples came from the United States, Italy and Spain and covered acute and convalescent phases of COVID-19. Nearly every sample came with metadata listing a de-identified subject ID, COVID-19 status, age in years and sex. The prospective study material was composed of cDNA or gDNA derived from T cells, B-cell-depleted T cells, or PBMCs. Deeply sampled blood TCRbeta repertoires from subjects exposed to, actively infected with, or recovered from COVID-19 were included in the dataset. Samples were obtained from the ongoing ImmuneRACE study (first 160 participants) and from about 1,300 subjects provided by 6 global collaborators. The repertoires were released in a freely available public database intended as a resource for research on the immune response to SARS-CoV-2. Where available, HLA class I and class II types were obtained from metadata supplied by the sample provider rather than from assay-based typing.

The paper's findings and limits, for the study overall: The amount of clinical and demographic metadata varied by source and participant and was provided uncurated.

TCRbeta CDR3 regions were amplified from genomic DNA using the immunoSEQ Assay, a bias-controlled multiplex PCR. The authors' pipeline ran thus. Within the assay, amplification of reference gene primers was used to estimate how many nucleated cells each sample contained. To quantify the absolute abundance of each unique TCRbeta CDR3 rearrangement, sequence reads were collapsed and filtered. For each sample, productive Simpson clonality was calculated as the square root of Simpson's diversity index over productive rearrangements. Held by TCRdb, this immuneACCESS table contains in-frame sequences only and omits some clones. Under half of the omission traces to an unresolved V gene where checked; the cause of the rest is unknown. The V and J calls and clone size were taken over from that table, and D and trimming were inferred from the DNA. This sample holds roughly 30,000 clones; approximately 81% were observed only once. About a sixth of the sample comes from the top ten.

Sequencing used peripheral blood. The chain is made from TRBV19 and TRBJ1-1; TRBD1 is possibly the D segment (6 matching bases). This sequence originates from a woman aged 60-70 years with acute or convalescent COVID-19. This receptor carries the CDR3 CASRLRGENTEAFF. In nucleotides, the sequence is TGTGCCAGTAGACTCAGGGGAGAGAACACTGAAGCTTTCTTT.